This T cell receptor beta chain stems from a study of shared clonotypes between healthy human individuals. Worth noting for this clone: Its antigen is currently unknown.

Positively selected for CCR7, the CD45RO-negative cells used as naive CD8 cells excluded terminally differentiated effector memory CD45RA+ cells. The CDR3 extends over 13 amino acids. The germline gives CDR1 SGHRS, CDR2 YFSETQ. J gave up 7 bases and V 7 bases, and 10 bases lay outside the gene matches. General study points: Some naive CD4 clonotypes, 4% to 6%, turned up in common across four donors.

In the original processing: There were no quality scores in the junction-only immunoSEQ sequences, so filtering differed. Only in-frame clones appear in the TCRdb table, and some are missing; sequencing was by immunoSEQ multiplex PCR. V and J calls and clone size come straight from that table; D and trimming were deduced from the DNA. The repertoire holds about 870,000 clones, around 92% seen once, with around 24% in the top ten. The chain recombines TRBV5-1 with TRBJ1-1; 7 bases map to TRBD1. This TCR was sampled from a man younger than 40 in good health. The sample comprised naive CD8+ T cells sorted from blood. CDR3 sequence: CASWTGPPGEAFF. The CDR3 DNA sequence: TGCGCCAGCTGGACAGGCCCACCAGGTGAAGCTTTCTTT. The full variable domain, its missing parts supplied by reference TRBV5-1 and TRBJ1-1, is KAGVTQTPRYLIKTRGQQVTLSCSPISGHRSVSWYQQTPGQGLQFLFEYFSETQRNKGNFPGRFSGRQFSNSRSEMNVSTLELGDSALYLCASWTGPPGEAFFGQGTRLTVV.